Below, one T cell receptor (beta chain) is given with its context. What it recognizes is unknown. Per germline, CDR1 DFQATT and CDR2 SNEGSKA (reference sequence). The CDR3 length is 14 residues. V lost 3 bases, J lost 3 bases, and 4 bases stayed unmatched. This sample is part of a study of early T cells in non-severe SARS-CoV-2 infection. Overall study context: Chains were not paired, and sequencing was done on bulk RNA from unsorted whole blood. General observations from the study: Anti-spike CD8 specificities were favored by VDJdb matching, whose results missed private and CD4 specificities.

Molecules of cDNA were individually given unique molecular identifiers that were attached to them. MiXCR, run by TCRdb on the 5' RACE reads, gives a single entry per CDR3 protein. The sample lists 68,000 or so distinct CDR3 sequences; less than 15% were seen once. The sequence came from an adult who was a healthcare worker with PCR-confirmed SARS-CoV-2 infection or an uninfected control (not recorded which). J is TRBJ2-7 and V is TRBV20-1; 11 bases map to TRBD1. The specimen sequenced was whole blood. The CDR3 region is CSASIGTGGYEQYF. Here the CDR3 DNA reads TGCAGTGCTAGCATCGGGACAGGGGGCTACGAGCAGTACTTC.